Presented here are 11 T cell receptor beta chains from one specimen sequenced in a study of control samples from healthy donors and cancer patients. Clones were read by immunoSEQ multiplex PCR, and TCRdb kept only the in-frame ones, dropping some. The repertoire holds some 57,000 clones, with approximately 95% as singletons. The specimen was blood. These receptors came from a man younger than 40 in good health.

This chain uses TRBV28 with TRBJ2-3, with 10 positions matching TRBD2. The ends lost 3 bases at V and 2 bases at J; junction bases unmatched: 8. The CDR3 sequence is 17 residues long. Per the germline V gene, CDR1 is MDHEN and CDR2 is SYDVKM. The CDR3 DNA is TGTGCCAGCAGTTTGTCAATAGGACTAGCGGACACAGATACGCAGTATTTT. It encodes CASSLSIGLADTDTQYF.

The chain carries TRBV27 and TRBJ2-3, with a weak D call TRBD2 (5 bases). V lost 3 bases to trimming and J lost 1 base, with 5 bases between them. CDR1 and CDR2 (germline): MNHEY, SMNVEV (reference sequence). The CDR3 covers 13 residues. The CDR3 loop reads CASSFSGTDTQYF. CDR3 DNA sequence: TGTGCCAGCAGTTTTAGCGGCACAGATACGCAGTATTTT.

The chain recombines TRBV10-3 with TRBJ2-7; D not resolved. The germline V gene has CDR1 ENHRY and CDR2 SYGVKD. The CDR3 is 14 residues long. V lost 4 bases and J lost 1, with 11 bases in between. The DNA for the CDR3 is TGTGCCATCAGTGGTGGTTTGGCTTCCTACGAGCAGTACTTC. Amino acids: CAISGGLASYEQYF.

The genes are TRBV5-1 and TRBJ2-2; 8 bases are shared with TRBD1. This CDR3 is 16 amino acids long. The ends lost 4 bases at V and 6 bases at J; junction bases unmatched: 11. Germline V gene data show CDR1 as SGHRS and CDR2 as YFSETQ. The CDR3 is CASSLDPTGVAGELFF. CDR3 nucleotide sequence: TGCGCCAGCAGCCTAGACCCGACAGGGGTCGCCGGGGAGCTGTTTTTT. Full variable domain (missing parts from reference TRBV5-1 and TRBJ2-2): KAGVTQTPRYLIKTRGQQVTLSCSPISGHRSVSWYQQTPGQGLQFLFEYFSETQRNKGNFPGRFSGRQFSNSRSEMNVSTLELGDSALYLCASSLDPTGVAGELFFGEGSRLTVL.

The chain has TRBV20-1 and TRBJ2-2, with a weak D call TRBD2 (5 bases). Trimming pared 3 bases from V and 4 bases from J, leaving 12 bases between. This CDR3 has 14 residues. Germline CDR1 reads DFQATT; CDR2 reads SNEGSKA (reference sequence). CDR3 protein: CSASRPAGTGELFF. The CDR3 DNA sequence: TGCAGTGCTAGTAGGCCGGCGGGCACCGGGGAGCTGTTTTTT.

The rearrangement uses TRBV19 and TRBJ2-2; no clear D. V gave up 4 bases and J gave up 0 bases, with 9 bases separating them. This CDR3 has 15 residues. Germline lookup yields CDR1 LNHDA and CDR2 SQIVND (reference sequence). The CDR3 protein is CASSKDRANTGELFF. Written as DNA, the CDR3 is TGTGCCAGTAGTAAGGACCGGGCGAACACCGGGGAGCTGTTTTTT.

The chain uses TRBV5-4 and TRBJ2-7; 7 nucleotides agree with TRBD1. The CDR3 has 14 amino acids. Germline V gives CDR1 SGHNT, CDR2 YYREEE (reference sequence). The V segment lost 7 bases and the J segment 1 base; nucleotides outside the gene matches: 8. The CDR3 reads CASSRGQTSYEQYF. As DNA, the CDR3 is TGTGCCAGCTCCCGGGGACAGACTTCCTACGAGCAGTACTTC.

The chain combines TRBV5-4 with TRBJ2-1; 14 positions match TRBD2. J lost 6 bases, V lost 4 bases, and 6 bases had no gene match. The CDR3 consists of 16 residues. The V gene's germline CDR1 is SGHNT and CDR2 YYREEE (reference sequence). The CDR3 protein is CASSAGLAGVGNEQFF. CDR3 DNA sequence: TGTGCCAGCAGCGCGGGACTAGCGGGAGTGGGCAATGAGCAGTTCTTC. Variable domain in full (rest from reference TRBV5-4 and TRBJ2-1): ETGVTQSPTHLIKTRGQQVTLRCSSQSGHNTVSWYQQALGQGPQFIFQYYREEENGRGNFPPRFSGLQFPNYSSELNVNALELDDSALYLCASSAGLAGVGNEQFFGPGTRLTVL.

The chain recombines TRBV15 with TRBJ2-7; 13 bases fit TRBD2. The CDR3 has 15 residues. Germline trimming cut 3 bases from V and 9 bases from J; bases unmatched to any gene: 8. Germline-derived CDR1 and CDR2 are LNHNV and YYDKDF (reference sequence). CDR3: CATSRQGLAGNGQYF. The CDR3 bases are TGTGCCACCAGCAGGCAGGGACTAGCGGGAAACGGGCAGTACTTC.

The rearrangement joins TRBV27 to TRBJ2-7; 9 positions agree with TRBD2. The CDR3 spans 15 residues. V lost 5 bases to trimming and J lost 4 bases; unmatched junction nucleotides: 9. Germline CDR1 and CDR2: MNHEY and SMNVEV (reference sequence). The CDR3 protein is CASSPRLAEHYEQYF. The CDR3 DNA follows: TGTGCCAGCAGTCCGAGACTAGCGGAACATTACGAGCAGTACTTC.

The CDR3 DNA reads TGTGCCAGCTCACCACAGGGGGCGATATCAGATACGCAGTATTTT. Its protein product is CASSPQGAISDTQYF. The V gene is TRBV18, the J gene TRBJ2-3; 7 positions match TRBD1. The length of the CDR3 is 15 residues. Germline V lookup: CDR1 KGHSH, CDR2 LQKENI. The J segment lost 4 bases and the V segment lost 1 base, leaving 5 bases of the junction unmatched.